This TCR beta chain was identified during a study of beta chain bispecific antibodies for T cell cancers. Study as a whole: TRBV sequencing of surviving healthy T cells measured each family's depletion. Surface TRBV12 (TRBV12-3) was on Jurkat, TRBV5-5 on HPB-ALL.

The V and J ends lost 3 bases and 2 bases respectively, with 11 bases between them. This CDR3 region has 13 residues. Germline loops: CDR1 DFQATT, CDR2 SNEGSKA (reference sequence). Via MiXCR, TCRdb re-called the 5' RACE reads, giving one row per CDR3 protein. This sample yields roughly 19,000 distinct CDR3 sequences, of which approximately 2% are seen a single time; about 5.5% belongs to the top ten. Study-wide results and limits: The TRBV12-3 share of total TRBV signal fell 98.9% after anti-TRBV12 rather than anti-CD19 exposure. Most targeted TRBV signal came from the leukemia cell line cells, not normal T cells.

This clonotype appeared many times. What it recognizes is unknown. Blood mononuclear cells were expanded for 3 days using either OKT3 anti-CD3 antibody or CD3/CD28 beads. The chain combines TRBV20-1 with TRBJ2-7; possibly TRBD1 for D (7 bases). Sequenced here: healthy donor T cells cultured with leukemia cells, sampled from a culture containing a bispecific antibody targeting TCR Vbeta12. The TCR was taken from a human donor in good health. Some clones in this sample may be carry-over from other donors' samples. The CDR3: CSARRDSTYEQYF. CDR3 DNA sequence: TGCAGTGCTAGGCGGGACAGCACCTACGAGCAGTACTTC.